The present TCR beta chain was sequenced within a study of CD4+ T cells in melanoma. Overall study results and limits: In melanoma, neoantigen-specific CD4+ T cells reportedly differed in differentiation state. CD8+ T cell, macrophage and B cell function reportedly correlated with neoantigen-specific CD4+ T cells.

Profiling relied on immunoSEQ multiplex PCR, and the TCRdb table lists in-frame clones only, not all of them. This sample has approximately 14,000 clones; less than 65% occur once, and the top ten carry about 14%. CDR1 is SGHRS, CDR2 YFSETQ, per germline. Trimming cost V 4 bases and J 0 bases; bases outside gene matches: 3. The CDR3 is 14 amino acids. In the case of this clone: Antigen: not known.

The clonotype was recovered from a human donor with melanoma. The sample consisted of cells from a culture (not recorded whether cultured in vitro). The rearrangement joins TRBV5-1 to TRBJ1-1, with 7 positions matching TRBD1. CDR3 residues: CASSMGQMNTEAFF. The CDR3 DNA is TGCGCCAGCAGCATGGGACAGATGAACACTGAAGCTTTCTTT.